Below are 3 T cell receptor beta chains sequenced from a single sample in a study of blood T cell repertoires in COVID-19. Measured with immunoSEQ multiplex PCR; TCRdb has only the in-frame clones, and not every one. The table records 110,000 to 150,000 clones, 70% to 90% of them present only once. Sequencing was carried out using peripheral blood. The source is a woman aged 50 to 60 with acute or convalescent COVID-19.

V usage is TRBV5-1 and J usage is TRBJ2-3; 12 bases agree with TRBD2. This CDR3 spans 16 amino acids. Looked up from germline, CDR1 is SGHRS and CDR2 is YFSETQ. Trimming took 5 bases from V and 4 from J; bases not matched to a gene: 8. CDR3 DNA sequence: TGCGCCAGCAGAATTGCTAGCGGGGGGGCCCCAGATACGCAGTATTTT. It translates to CASRIASGGAPDTQYF.

V gene TRBV7-3 combines with J gene TRBJ2-2; D is ambiguous. Germline V CDR1 and CDR2: SGHTA, FQGTGA. Trimming took off 5 bases at V and 3 bases at J, with 7 bases between the two ends. This CDR3 region has 13 residues. CDR3 loop: CASSGDYTGELFF. The CDR3 coding sequence is TGTGCCAGCAGCGGCGACTACACCGGGGAGCTGTTTTTT.

The chain has TRBV7-2 and TRBJ1-6; perhaps TRBD1 as D (5 bases). The CDR3 is 18 residues long. V was shortened by 3 bases and J by 5 bases, with 20 bases between the two germline ends. Per germline, CDR1 SGHTA and CDR2 FQGNSA. DNA for the CDR3: TGTGCCAGCAGCTTGATGGGGGGAGGGAGTCTGAATAATTCACCCCTCCACTTT. It translates to CASSLMGGGSLNNSPLHF.